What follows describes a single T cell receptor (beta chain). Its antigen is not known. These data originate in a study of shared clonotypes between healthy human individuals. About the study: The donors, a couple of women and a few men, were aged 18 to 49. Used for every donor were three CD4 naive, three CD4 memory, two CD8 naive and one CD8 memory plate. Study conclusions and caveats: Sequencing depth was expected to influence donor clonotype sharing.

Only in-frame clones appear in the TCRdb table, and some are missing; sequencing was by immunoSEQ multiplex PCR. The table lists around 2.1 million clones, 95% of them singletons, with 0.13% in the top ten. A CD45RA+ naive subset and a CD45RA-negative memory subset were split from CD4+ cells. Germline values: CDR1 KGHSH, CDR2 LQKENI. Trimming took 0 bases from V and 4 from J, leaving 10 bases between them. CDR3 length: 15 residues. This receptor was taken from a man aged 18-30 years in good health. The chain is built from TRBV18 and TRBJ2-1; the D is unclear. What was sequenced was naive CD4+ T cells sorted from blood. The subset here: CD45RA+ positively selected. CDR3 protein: CASSPPSTEYNEQFF. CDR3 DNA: TGTGCCAGCTCACCACCATCGACGGAATACAATGAGCAGTTCTTC.